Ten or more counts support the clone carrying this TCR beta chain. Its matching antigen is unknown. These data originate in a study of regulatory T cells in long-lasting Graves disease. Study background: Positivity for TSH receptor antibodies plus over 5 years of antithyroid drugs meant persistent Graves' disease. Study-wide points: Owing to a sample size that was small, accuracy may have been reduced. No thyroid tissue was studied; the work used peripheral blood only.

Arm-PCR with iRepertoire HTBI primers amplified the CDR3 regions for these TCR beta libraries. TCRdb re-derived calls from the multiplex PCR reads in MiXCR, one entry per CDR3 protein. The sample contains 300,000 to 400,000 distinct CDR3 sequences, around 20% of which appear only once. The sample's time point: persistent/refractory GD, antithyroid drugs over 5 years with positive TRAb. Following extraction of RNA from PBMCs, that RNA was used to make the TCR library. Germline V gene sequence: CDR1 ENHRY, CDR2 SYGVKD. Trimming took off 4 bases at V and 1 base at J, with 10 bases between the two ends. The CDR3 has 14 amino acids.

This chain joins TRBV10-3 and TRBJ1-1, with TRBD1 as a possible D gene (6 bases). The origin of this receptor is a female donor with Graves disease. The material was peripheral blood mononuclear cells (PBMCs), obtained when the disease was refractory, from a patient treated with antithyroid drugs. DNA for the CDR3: TGTGCCATCAGTGTTAAGGGGGGGAACACTGAAGCTTTCTTT. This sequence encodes CAISVKGGNTEAFF.